This record looks at one TCR beta chain sequence and its context. This receptor's antigen is unknown. Base qualities are not provided; no much larger clone lies one nucleotide away. The CDR3 goes from the cysteine to the phenylalanine over 16 residues. Only the CDR3 DNA is retained, 48 bases long and in frame from the first base. At the junction V is shortened by 6 bases and J by 2 bases, with 20 bases in between. CDR1 MNHEY and CDR2 SMNVEV are derived from the germline V gene (reference sequence). This sample is drawn from a study of blood T cell repertoires in COVID-19 (dated by TCRdb to about 2020). Background for the entire study: Collaborator samples came from the United States, Italy and Spain and covered acute and convalescent phases of COVID-19. The repertoires were released in a freely available public database intended as a resource for research on the immune response to SARS-CoV-2. The samples were drawn from two sources: the first 160 participants of the ongoing ImmuneRACE study, and fewer than 1,500 subjects contributed by 6 global collaborators. Subjects who had been exposed to COVID-19, were actively infected with it, or had recovered from it provided the deeply sampled blood TCRbeta repertoires that made up the dataset. Nearly every sample came with metadata listing a de-identified subject ID, COVID-19 status, age in years and sex. Where HLA class I and class II types were available, the types were taken from metadata supplied by the sample provider, not from assay-based typing. The prospective study material was composed of cDNA or gDNA derived from T cells, B-cell-depleted T cells, or PBMCs.

Enrolling through a virtual design, the prospective study's participants ranged in age from roughly 18 to 90 years and lived across 24 United States geographic areas. In the prospective study, cohorts were assigned on the basis of participant-reported clinical history obtained from a screening survey and a study questionnaire. ImmuneRACE Cohort 3 recovered participants were defined by two consecutive negative NP/OP PCR tests, healthcare professional clearance, or symptom resolution. Mobile phlebotomists in the prospective study collected whole blood, serum and a nasopharyngeal or oropharyngeal swab from every participant. Participants in the prospective study had the option to provide additional blood draws and questionnaires over a roughly 2-month period. Before DNA extraction, blood samples from the prospective study were shipped at room temperature or frozen. TCRbeta CDR3 regions were amplified from genomic DNA using the immunoSEQ Assay, a bias-controlled multiplex PCR. The study's processing was this. Nucleated cell counts per sample were estimated from amplification of reference gene primers within the assay. To quantify the absolute abundance of each unique TCRbeta CDR3 rearrangement, sequence reads were collapsed and filtered. Productive Simpson clonality was computed per sample as the square root of Simpson's diversity index over productive rearrangements. TCRdb mirrors the immuneACCESS table, restricted to in-frame sequences. Some clones are absent from its copies; in checked studies, under half trace to an unresolved V gene, and the reason for the others is unknown. That table furnishes V, J and clone size, whereas the DNA furnished D and trimming. Here the sample has around 230,000 clones; around 90% occur a single time. The ten largest account for roughly 2.8% of the sample.

Summary of the overall study and its limitations: How much clinical and demographic metadata was included differed by source and by participant, and the metadata was provided uncurated.

The specimen sequenced was PBMCs or T cells enriched from blood (not recorded which). The sequence links TRBV27 to TRBJ2-7, and TRBD1 may be the D gene, going by 6 matching bases. The TCR was taken from a woman in her twenties or thirties who had recovered from COVID-19. The CDR3 region: CASRVRSGESAYEQYF. In nucleotides, the sequence is TGTGCCAGCAGAGTTCGGTCAGGGGAGTCGGCCTACGAGCAGTACTTC.